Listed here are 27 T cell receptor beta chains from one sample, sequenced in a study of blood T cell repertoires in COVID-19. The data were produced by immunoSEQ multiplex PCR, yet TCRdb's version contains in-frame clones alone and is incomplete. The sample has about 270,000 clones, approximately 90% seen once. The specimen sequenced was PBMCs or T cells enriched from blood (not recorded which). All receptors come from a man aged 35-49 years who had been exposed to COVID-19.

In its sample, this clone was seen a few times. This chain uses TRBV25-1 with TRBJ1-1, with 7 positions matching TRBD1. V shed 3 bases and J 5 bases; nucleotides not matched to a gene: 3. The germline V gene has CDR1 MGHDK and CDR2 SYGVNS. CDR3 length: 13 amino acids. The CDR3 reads CASSETGSTEAFF. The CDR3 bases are TGTGCCAGCAGTGAGACAGGGAGTACTGAAGCTTTCTTT.

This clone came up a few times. The CDR3 is CAISQSTSGRGTDTQYF. CDR3 DNA sequence: TGTGCCATCAGTCAATCGACTAGCGGGAGAGGGACAGATACGCAGTATTTT. This chain links TRBV10-3 with TRBJ2-3, with 12 positions matching TRBD2. From germline, CDR1 is ENHRY and CDR2 SYGVKD. This CDR3 has 17 residues. Unmatched junction bases numbered 9, after V lost 5 bases and J lost 3 bases.

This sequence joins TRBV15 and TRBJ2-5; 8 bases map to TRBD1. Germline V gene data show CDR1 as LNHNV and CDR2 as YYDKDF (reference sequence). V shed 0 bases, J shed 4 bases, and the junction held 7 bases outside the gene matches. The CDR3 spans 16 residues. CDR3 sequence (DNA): TGTGCCACCAGCAGAGATATAGGACAGGGTGTAGAGACCCAGTACTTC. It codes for CATSRDIGQGVETQYF. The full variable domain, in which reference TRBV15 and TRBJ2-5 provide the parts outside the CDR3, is DAMVIQNPRYQVTQFGKPVTLSCSQTLNHNVMYWYQQKSSQAPKLLFHYYDKDFNNEADTPDNFQSRRPNTSFCFLDIRSPGLGDTAMYLCATSRDIGQGVETQYFGPGTRLLVL.

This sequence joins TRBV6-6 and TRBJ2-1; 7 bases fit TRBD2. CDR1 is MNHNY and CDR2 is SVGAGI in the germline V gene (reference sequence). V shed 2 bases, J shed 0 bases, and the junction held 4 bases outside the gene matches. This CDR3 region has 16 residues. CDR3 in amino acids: CASSYHGGGSYNEQFF. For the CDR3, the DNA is TGTGCCAGCAGTTACCATGGCGGGGGCTCCTACAATGAGCAGTTCTTC.

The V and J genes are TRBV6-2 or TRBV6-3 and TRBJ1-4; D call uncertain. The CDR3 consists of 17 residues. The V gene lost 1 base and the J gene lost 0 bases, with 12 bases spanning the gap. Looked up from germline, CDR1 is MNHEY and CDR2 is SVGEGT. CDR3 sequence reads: CASSYFDFLATNEKLFF. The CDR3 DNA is TGTGCCAGCAGTTACTTCGACTTCCTTGCAACTAATGAAAAACTGTTTTTT.

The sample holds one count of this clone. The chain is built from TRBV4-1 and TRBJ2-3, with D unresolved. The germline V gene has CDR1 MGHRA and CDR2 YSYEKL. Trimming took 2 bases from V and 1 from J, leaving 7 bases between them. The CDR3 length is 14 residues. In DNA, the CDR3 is TGCGCCAGCAGCCAAACAGACGGCACAGATACGCAGTATTTT. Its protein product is CASSQTDGTDTQYF.

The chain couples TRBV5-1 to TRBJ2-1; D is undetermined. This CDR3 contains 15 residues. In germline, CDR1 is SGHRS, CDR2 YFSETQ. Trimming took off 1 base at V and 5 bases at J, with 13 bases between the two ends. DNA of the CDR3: TGCGCCAGCAGCTTGTTAGGAGTCCTCGACAATGAGCAGTTCTTC. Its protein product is CASSLLGVLDNEQFF.

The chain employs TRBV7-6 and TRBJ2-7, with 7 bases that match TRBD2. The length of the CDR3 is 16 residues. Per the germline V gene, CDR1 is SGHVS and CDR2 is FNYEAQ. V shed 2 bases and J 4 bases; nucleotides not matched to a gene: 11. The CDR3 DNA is TGTGCCAGCAGCTTAAGTGGACGTAGCGGGTTGTACGAGCAGTACTTC. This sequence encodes CASSLSGRSGLYEQYF.

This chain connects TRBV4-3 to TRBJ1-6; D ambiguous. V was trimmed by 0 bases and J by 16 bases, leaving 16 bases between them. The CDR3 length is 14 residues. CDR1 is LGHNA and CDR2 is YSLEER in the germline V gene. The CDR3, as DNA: TGCGCCAGCAGCCAAGATCAAGACGACTTAGCTCTCCACTTT. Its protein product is CASSQDQDDLALHF.

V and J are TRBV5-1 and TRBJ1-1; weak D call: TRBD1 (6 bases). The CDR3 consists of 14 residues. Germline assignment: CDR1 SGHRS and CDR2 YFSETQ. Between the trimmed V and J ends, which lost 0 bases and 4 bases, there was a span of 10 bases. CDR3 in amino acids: CASSLDRDITEAFF. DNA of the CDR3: TGCGCCAGCAGCTTGGACAGGGATATCACTGAAGCTTTCTTT.

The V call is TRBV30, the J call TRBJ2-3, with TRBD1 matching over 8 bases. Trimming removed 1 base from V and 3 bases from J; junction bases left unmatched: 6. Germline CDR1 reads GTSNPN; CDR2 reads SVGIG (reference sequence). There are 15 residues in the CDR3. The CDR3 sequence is CAWSAGGAGTDTQYF. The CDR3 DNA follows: TGTGCCTGGAGTGCAGGGGGCGCGGGAACAGATACGCAGTATTTT.

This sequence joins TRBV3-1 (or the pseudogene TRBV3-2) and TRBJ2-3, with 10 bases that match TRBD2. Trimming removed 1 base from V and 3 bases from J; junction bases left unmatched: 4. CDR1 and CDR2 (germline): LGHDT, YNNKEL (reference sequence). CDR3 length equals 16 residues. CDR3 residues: CASSQGGLADTDTQYF. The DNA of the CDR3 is TGTGCCAGCAGCCAAGGCGGACTAGCGGATACAGATACGCAGTATTTT.

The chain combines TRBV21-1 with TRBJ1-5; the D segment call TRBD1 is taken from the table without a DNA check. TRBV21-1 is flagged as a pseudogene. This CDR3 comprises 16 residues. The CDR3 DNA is TGTGCCAGCACCCCTATACCGACAGATAGCAATCAGCCCCAGCATTTT. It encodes CASTPIPTDSNQPQHF.

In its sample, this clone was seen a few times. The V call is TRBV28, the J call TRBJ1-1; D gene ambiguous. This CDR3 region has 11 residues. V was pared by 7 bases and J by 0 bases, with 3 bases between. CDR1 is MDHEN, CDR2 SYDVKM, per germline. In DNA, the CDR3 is TGTGCCAGCAATATGAACACTGAAGCTTTCTTT. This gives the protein CASNMNTEAFF.

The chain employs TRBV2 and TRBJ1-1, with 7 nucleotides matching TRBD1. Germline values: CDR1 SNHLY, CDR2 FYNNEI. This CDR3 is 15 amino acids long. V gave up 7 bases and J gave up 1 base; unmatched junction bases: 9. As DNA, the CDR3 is TGTGCCAGCATACTAGCCCGGGACAGGAACACTGAAGCTTTCTTT. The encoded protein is CASILARDRNTEAFF.

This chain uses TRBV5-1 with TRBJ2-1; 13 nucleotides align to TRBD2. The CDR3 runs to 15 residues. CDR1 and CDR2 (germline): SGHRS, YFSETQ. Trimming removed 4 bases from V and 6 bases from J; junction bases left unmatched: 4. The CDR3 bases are TGCGCCAGCAGCACAGGACTAGCGGGAGCCAATGAGCAGTTCTTC. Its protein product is CASSTGLAGANEQFF. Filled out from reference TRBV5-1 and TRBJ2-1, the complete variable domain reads KAGVTQTPRYLIKTRGQQVTLSCSPISGHRSVSWYQQTPGQGLQFLFEYFSETQRNKGNFPGRFSGRQFSNSRSEMNVSTLELGDSALYLCASSTGLAGANEQFFGPGTRLTVL.

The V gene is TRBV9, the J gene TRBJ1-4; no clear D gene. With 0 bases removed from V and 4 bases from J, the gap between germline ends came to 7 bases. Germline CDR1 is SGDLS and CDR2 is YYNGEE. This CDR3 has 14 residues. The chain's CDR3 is CASSVGRSNEKLFF. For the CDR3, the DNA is TGTGCCAGCAGCGTAGGGCGGAGTAATGAAAAACTGTTTTTT.

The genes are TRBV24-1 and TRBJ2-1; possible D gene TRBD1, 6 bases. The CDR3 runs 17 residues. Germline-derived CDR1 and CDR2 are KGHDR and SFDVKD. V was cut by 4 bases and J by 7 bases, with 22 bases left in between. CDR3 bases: TGTGCCACCAGTGACCCCGATAGCCCATACAGGGAGAATGAGCAGTTCTTC. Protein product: CATSDPDSPYRENEQFF.

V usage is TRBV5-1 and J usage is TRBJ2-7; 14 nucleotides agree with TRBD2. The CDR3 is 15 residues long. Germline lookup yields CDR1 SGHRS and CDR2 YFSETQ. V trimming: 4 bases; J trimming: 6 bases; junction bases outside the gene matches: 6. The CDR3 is CASSAGLAGDSEQYF. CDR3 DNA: TGCGCCAGCAGCGCGGGACTAGCGGGAGACTCCGAGCAGTACTTC.

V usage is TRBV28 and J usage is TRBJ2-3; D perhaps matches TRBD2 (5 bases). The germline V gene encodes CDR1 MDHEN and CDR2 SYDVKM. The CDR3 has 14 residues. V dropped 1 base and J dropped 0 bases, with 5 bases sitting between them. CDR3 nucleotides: TGTGCCAGCAGTTTATCGGGGAGCACAGATACGCAGTATTTT. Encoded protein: CASSLSGSTDTQYF.

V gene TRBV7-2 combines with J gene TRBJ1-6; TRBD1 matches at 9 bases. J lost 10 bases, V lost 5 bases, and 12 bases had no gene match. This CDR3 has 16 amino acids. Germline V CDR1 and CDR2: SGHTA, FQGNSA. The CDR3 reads CASSGGDRVEGSPLHF. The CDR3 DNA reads TGTGCCAGCAGCGGGGGGGACAGGGTTGAGGGGTCACCCCTCCACTTT.

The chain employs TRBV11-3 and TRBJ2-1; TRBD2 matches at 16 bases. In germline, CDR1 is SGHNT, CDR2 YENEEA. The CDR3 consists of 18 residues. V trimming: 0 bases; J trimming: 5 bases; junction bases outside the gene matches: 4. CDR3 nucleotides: TGTGCCAGCAGCTTAGATGCGGGACTAGCGGGAGGGGACAATGAGCAGTTCTTC. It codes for CASSLDAGLAGGDNEQFF.

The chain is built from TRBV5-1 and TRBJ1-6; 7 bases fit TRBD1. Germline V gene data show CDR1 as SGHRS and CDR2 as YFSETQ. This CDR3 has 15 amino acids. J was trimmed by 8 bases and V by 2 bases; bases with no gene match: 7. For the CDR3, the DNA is TGCGCCAGCAGCTTACCACAGGGGCTAGATTCACCCCTCCACTTT. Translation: CASSLPQGLDSPLHF.

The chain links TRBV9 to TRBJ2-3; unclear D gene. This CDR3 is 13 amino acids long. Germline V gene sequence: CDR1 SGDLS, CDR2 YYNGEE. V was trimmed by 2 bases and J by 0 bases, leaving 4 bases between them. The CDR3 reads CASSVTSTDTQYF. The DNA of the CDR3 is TGTGCCAGCAGCGTCACTAGCACAGATACGCAGTATTTT.

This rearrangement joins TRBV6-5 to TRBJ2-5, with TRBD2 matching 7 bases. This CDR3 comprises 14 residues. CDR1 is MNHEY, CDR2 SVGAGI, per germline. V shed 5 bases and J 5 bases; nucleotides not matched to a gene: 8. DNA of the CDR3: TGTGCCAGCAGTCCACAGACTAGCAGGGAGACCCAGTACTTC. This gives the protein CASSPQTSRETQYF.

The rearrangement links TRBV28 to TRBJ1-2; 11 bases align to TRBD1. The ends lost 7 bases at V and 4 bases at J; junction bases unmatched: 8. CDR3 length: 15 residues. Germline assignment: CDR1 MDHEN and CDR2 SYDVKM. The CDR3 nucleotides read TGTGCCAGCACGATACAGGGACAGGGGGGCTATGGCTACACCTTC. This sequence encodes CASTIQGQGGYGYTF.

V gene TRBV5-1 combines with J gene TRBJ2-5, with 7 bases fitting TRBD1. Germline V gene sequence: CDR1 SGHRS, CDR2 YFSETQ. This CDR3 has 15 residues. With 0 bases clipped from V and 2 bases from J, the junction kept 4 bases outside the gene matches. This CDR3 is CASSLGAQGQETQYF. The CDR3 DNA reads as TGCGCCAGCAGCTTGGGGGCACAGGGGCAAGAGACCCAGTACTTC.